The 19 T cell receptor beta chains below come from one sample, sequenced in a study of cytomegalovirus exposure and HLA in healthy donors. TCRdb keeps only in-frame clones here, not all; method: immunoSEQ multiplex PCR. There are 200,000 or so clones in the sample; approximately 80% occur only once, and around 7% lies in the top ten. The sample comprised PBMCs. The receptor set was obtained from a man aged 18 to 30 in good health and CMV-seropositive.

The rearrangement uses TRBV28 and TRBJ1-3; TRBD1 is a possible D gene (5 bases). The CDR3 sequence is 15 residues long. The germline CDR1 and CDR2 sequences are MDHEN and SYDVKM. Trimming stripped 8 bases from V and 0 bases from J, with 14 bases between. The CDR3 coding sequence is TGTGCCAGCGAGACGGGGGGAAACTCTGGAAACACCATATATTTT. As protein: CASETGGNSGNTIYF.

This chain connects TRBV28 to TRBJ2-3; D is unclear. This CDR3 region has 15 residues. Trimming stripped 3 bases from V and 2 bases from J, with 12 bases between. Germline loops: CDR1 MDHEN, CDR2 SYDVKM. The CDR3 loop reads CASSFRLSFTDTQYF. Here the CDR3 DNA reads TGTGCCAGCAGTTTCCGACTGTCTTTCACAGATACGCAGTATTTT.

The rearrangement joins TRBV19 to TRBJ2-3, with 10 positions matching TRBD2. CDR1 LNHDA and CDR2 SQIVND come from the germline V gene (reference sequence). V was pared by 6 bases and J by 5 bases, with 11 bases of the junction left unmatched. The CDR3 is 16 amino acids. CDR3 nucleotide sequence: TGTGCCAGTAGCATCTCGGCTAGCGGGAGATTAGATACGCAGTATTTT. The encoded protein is CASSISASGRLDTQYF.

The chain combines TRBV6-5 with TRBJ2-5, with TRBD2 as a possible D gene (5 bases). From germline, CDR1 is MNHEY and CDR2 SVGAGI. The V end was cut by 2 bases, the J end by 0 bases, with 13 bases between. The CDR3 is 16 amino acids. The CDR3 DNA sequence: TGTGCCAGCAGTTACATCCAGCGGACGTACCAAGAGACCCAGTACTTC. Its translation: CASSYIQRTYQETQYF.

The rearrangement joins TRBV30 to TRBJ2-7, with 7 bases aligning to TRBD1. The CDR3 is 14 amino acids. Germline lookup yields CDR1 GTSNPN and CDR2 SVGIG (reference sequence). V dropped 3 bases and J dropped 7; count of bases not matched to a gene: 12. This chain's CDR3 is CAWRWDSVSMEQYF. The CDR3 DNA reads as TGTGCCTGGAGATGGGACAGTGTAAGTATGGAGCAGTACTTC.

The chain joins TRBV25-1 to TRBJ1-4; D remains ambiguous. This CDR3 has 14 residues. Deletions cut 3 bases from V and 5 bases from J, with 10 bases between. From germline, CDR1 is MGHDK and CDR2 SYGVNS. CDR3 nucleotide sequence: TGTGCCAGCAGTGATGCGGCAGAAAATGAAAAACTGTTTTTT. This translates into CASSDAAENEKLFF.

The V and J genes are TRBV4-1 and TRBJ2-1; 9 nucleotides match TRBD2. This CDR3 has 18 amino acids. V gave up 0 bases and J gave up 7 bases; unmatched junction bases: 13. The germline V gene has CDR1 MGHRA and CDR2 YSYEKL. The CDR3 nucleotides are TGCGCCAGCAGCCAAGAATGGCTAGCGGGGCGGATTGGGAATGAGCAGTTCTTC. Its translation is CASSQEWLAGRIGNEQFF.

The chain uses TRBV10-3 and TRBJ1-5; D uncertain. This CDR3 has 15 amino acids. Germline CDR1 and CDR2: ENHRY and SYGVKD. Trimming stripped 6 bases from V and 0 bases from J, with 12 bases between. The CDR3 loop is CAISSEKYSNQPQHF. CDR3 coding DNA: TGTGCCATCAGCAGTGAAAAATATAGCAATCAGCCCCAGCATTTT.

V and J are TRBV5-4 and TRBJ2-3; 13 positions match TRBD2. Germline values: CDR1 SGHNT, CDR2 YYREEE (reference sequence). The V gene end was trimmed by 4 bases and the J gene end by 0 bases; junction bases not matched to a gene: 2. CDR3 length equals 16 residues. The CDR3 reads CASSPGLAGSTDTQYF. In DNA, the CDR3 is TGTGCCAGCAGCCCGGGACTAGCGGGAAGCACAGATACGCAGTATTTT.

CDR3 region: CASSFGTGGYTF. For the CDR3, the DNA is TGTGCCAGCAGCTTCGGGACAGGAGGCTACACCTTC. The rearrangement links TRBV7-9 to TRBJ1-2; 8 positions match TRBD1. The CDR3 is 12 amino acids. The germline V gene has CDR1 SEHNR and CDR2 FQNEAQ (reference sequence). V lost 3 bases and J lost 8; bases outside the gene matches: 2.

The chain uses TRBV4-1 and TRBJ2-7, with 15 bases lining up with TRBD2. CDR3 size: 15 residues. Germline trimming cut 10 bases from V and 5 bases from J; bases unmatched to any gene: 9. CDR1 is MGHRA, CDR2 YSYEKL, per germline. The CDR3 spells CATTERTSGRDEQYF. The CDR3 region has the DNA TGCGCCACCACAGAGAGGACTAGCGGGAGGGACGAGCAGTACTTC.

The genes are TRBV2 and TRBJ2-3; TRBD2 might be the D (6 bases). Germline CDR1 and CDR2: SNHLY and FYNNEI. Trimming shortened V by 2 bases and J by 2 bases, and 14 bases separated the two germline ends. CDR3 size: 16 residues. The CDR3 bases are TGTGCCAGCAGTGAATGGGGGGAGAGAGTCACAGATACGCAGTATTTT. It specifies CASSEWGERVTDTQYF.

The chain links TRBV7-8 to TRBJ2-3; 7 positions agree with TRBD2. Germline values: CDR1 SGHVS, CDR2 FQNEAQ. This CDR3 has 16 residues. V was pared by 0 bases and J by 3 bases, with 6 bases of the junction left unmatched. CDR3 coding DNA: TGTGCCAGCAGCTTAGCTGGCGGGAGTCTAACAGATACGCAGTATTTT. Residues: CASSLAGGSLTDTQYF.

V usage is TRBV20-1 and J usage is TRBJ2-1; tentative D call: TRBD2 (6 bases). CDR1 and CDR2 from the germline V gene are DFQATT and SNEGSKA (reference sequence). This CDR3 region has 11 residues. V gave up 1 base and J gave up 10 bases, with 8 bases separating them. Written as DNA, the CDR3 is TGCAGTGCTAGAGGAGGGAGGGAGCAGTTCTTC. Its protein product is CSARGGREQFF.

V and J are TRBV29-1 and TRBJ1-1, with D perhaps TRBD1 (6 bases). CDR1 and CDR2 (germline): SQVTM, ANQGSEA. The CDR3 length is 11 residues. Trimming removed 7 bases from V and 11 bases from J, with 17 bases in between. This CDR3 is CSAFAGARAFF. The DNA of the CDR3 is TGCAGCGCGTTCGCAGGGGCTCGGGCTTTCTTT.

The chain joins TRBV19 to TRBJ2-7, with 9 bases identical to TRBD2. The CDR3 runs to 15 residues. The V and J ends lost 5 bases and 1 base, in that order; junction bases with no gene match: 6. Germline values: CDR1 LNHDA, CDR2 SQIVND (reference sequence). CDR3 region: CASSPGAGGSYEQYF. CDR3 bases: TGTGCCAGTAGTCCGGGAGCGGGAGGATCCTACGAGCAGTACTTC.

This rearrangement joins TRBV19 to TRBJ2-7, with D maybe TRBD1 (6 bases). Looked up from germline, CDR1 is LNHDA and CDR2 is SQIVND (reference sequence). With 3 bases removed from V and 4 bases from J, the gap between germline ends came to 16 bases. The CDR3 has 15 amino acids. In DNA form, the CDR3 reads TGTGCCAGTAGTATGCTCAGGGGAAACGGTTACGAGCAGTACTTC. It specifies CASSMLRGNGYEQYF. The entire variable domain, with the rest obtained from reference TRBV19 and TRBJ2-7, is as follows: DGGITQSPKYLFRKEGQNVTLSCEQNLNHDAMYWYRQDPGQGLRLIYYSQIVNDFQKGDIAEGYSVSREKKESFPLTVTSAQKNPTAFYLCASSMLRGNGYEQYFGPGTRLTVT.

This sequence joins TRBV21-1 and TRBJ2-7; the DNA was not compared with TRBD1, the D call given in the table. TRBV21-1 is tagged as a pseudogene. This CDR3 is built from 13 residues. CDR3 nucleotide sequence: TGTGCCAGCAGCGCACGACAGGTGGACCGCAGGTACTTC. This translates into CASSARQVDRRYF.

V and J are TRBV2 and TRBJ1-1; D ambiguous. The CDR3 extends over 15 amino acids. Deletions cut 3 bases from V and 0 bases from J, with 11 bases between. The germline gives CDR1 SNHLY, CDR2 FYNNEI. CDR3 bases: TGTGCCAGCAGTGAGAGAGGGCATTTGAACACTGAAGCTTTCTTT. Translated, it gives CASSERGHLNTEAFF.